These 30 T cell receptor beta chains share one sample of origin, sequenced in a study of blood T cell repertoires in COVID-19. Some clones are missing from TCRdb's copy, which holds only in-frame ones; the method was immunoSEQ multiplex PCR. In the table there are approximately 100,000 clones, about 85% of which are singletons. Sequenced material: peripheral blood. Receptor source: an elderly man with acute or convalescent COVID-19.

The gene calls are TRBV25-1 and TRBJ2-5, with a possible D match to TRBD1 (7 bases). Trimming removed 3 bases from V and 1 base from J, with 12 bases in between. The CDR3 is 15 residues long. CDR1 and CDR2 (germline): MGHDK, SYGVNS. The CDR3 bases are TGTGCCAGCAGTGAGGAGGGGGCTTCCCAAGAGACCCAGTACTTC. The encoded protein is CASSEEGASQETQYF.

This sequence joins TRBV11-3 and TRBJ2-2; 9 nucleotides agree with TRBD1. This CDR3 spans 16 amino acids. V shed 3 bases and J 0 bases; nucleotides not matched to a gene: 2. Germline values: CDR1 SGHNT, CDR2 YENEEA. CDR3 amino acids: CASSFRTGANTGELFF. The CDR3 DNA follows: TGTGCCAGCAGCTTTCGGACAGGGGCGAACACCGGGGAGCTGTTTTTT.

CDR3 loop: CASSILAGGTDTQYF. Here the CDR3 DNA reads TGCGCCAGCAGTATACTAGCGGGAGGCACAGATACGCAGTATTTT. The genes are TRBV10-2 and TRBJ2-3, with 11 nucleotides matching TRBD2. Germline V gene lookup returns CDR1 WSHSY and CDR2 SAAADI. The CDR3 is made up of 15 amino acids. Trimming at V came to 5 bases and at J to 1 base, leaving 2 bases not matched to a gene.

The chain couples TRBV28 to TRBJ1-2; D may be TRBD1 (5 bases). Trimming removed 7 bases from V and 2 bases from J, with 20 bases in between. Germline V gene sequence: CDR1 MDHEN, CDR2 SYDVKM. This CDR3 region has 16 residues. The CDR3 sequence is CASKYPQAGRNYGYTF. The CDR3 DNA reads TGTGCCAGCAAATACCCTCAGGCGGGGCGAAACTATGGCTACACCTTC.

V usage is TRBV18 and J usage is TRBJ2-1; D is possibly TRBD2 (5 bases). This CDR3 contains 20 residues. V gave up 5 bases and J gave up 0 bases, with 26 bases separating them. The germline V gene has CDR1 KGHSH and CDR2 LQKENI. The CDR3 sequence is CASSSKDILSSPSSYNEQFF. The CDR3 DNA follows: TGTGCCAGCTCATCAAAAGACATCTTGTCTAGCCCGAGCTCCTACAATGAGCAGTTCTTC.

The rearrangement joins TRBV6-5 to TRBJ2-5; 7 bases are shared with TRBD1. The CDR3 consists of 14 residues. Germline CDR1 MNHEY, CDR2 SVGAGI. V lost 7 bases to trimming and J lost 1 base; unmatched junction nucleotides: 6. As DNA, the CDR3 is TGTGCCAGCACCCGGGACAGCTTCCAAGAGACCCAGTACTTC. Protein product: CASTRDSFQETQYF.

This rearrangement joins TRBV18 to TRBJ2-1; no reliable D call. The germline V gene has CDR1 KGHSH and CDR2 LQKENI. With 3 bases removed from V and 4 bases from J, the gap between germline ends came to 7 bases. The CDR3 is 13 residues long. CDR3 sequence reads: CASSPSEYNEQFF. DNA of the CDR3: TGTGCCAGCTCACCCTCCGAGTACAATGAGCAGTTCTTC.

This chain connects TRBV6-2 or TRBV6-3 to TRBJ2-6; 7 bases are a match to TRBD1. Germline trimming cut 4 bases from V and 0 bases from J; bases unmatched to any gene: 0. CDR3 length: 15 residues. The germline gives CDR1 MNHEY, CDR2 SVGEGT. The DNA for the CDR3 is TGTGCCAGCAGTTCAGGGGGCTCTGGGGCCAACGTCCTGACTTTC. Translating gives CASSSGGSGANVLTF.

The chain employs TRBV9 and TRBJ2-1; 9 nucleotides align to TRBD2. This CDR3 contains 14 residues. The V and J ends lost 4 bases and 8 bases, in that order; junction bases with no gene match: 7. Germline V gene data show CDR1 as SGDLS and CDR2 as YYNGEE. The CDR3 spells CASSPSGAGDEQFF. The CDR3 DNA sequence: TGTGCCAGCAGCCCTAGCGGGGCGGGGGATGAGCAGTTCTTC.

The V and J genes are TRBV5-4 and TRBJ2-1, with TRBD2 identical over 12 bases. Trimming removed 9 bases from V and 7 bases from J; junction bases left unmatched: 8. The CDR3 has 14 amino acids. Germline assignment: CDR1 SGHNT and CDR2 YYREEE (reference sequence). CDR3 protein: CATQLAGGSNEQFF. Here the CDR3 DNA reads TGTGCCACCCAACTAGCGGGGGGCTCAAATGAGCAGTTCTTC.

The chain combines TRBV11-1 with TRBJ2-5, with 10 nucleotides matching TRBD1. This CDR3 has 16 residues. With V trimmed by 2 bases and J by 4 bases, 7 bases remained unmatched. Per germline, CDR1 SGHAT and CDR2 FQDESV (reference sequence). The CDR3 loop reads CASSLTLGTGVETQYF. As DNA, the CDR3 is TGTGCCAGCAGCTTAACCCTCGGGACAGGGGTAGAGACCCAGTACTTC.

This clone was seen more than once but under ten times. The CDR3 here is CASSFDDRGNSPLHF. Written as DNA, the CDR3 is TGTGCCAGCAGTTTTGACGACAGGGGCAATTCACCCCTCCACTTT. This chain connects TRBV27 to TRBJ1-6; 8 nucleotides agree with TRBD1. J was trimmed by 7 bases and V by 3 bases; bases with no gene match: 5. Germline CDR1 reads MNHEY; CDR2 reads SMNVEV (reference sequence). The CDR3 covers 15 residues.

The chain links TRBV10-3 to TRBJ2-7; TRBD1 aligns across 10 bases. J was trimmed by 0 bases and V by 5 bases; bases with no gene match: 10. The CDR3 length is 17 residues. From germline, CDR1 is ENHRY and CDR2 SYGVKD. The CDR3 spells CAISKLTGGFFSYEQYF. CDR3 bases: TGTGCCATCAGTAAATTGACAGGGGGCTTCTTCTCCTACGAGCAGTACTTC.

This chain joins TRBV6-1 and TRBJ1-5, with TRBD1 as a possible D gene (5 bases). CDR1 and CDR2 (germline): MNHNS, SASEGT. V was trimmed by 4 bases and J by 1 base, leaving 14 bases between them. The CDR3 is 16 amino acids. CDR3 residues: CASSARDFLSNQPQHF. CDR3 DNA: TGTGCCAGCAGTGCCAGGGACTTCCTCAGCAATCAGCCCCAGCATTTT.

The chain recombines TRBV29-1 with TRBJ1-5; D unclear. Looked up from germline, CDR1 is SQVTM and CDR2 is ANQGSEA. This CDR3 has 13 amino acids. V lost 1 base and J 4 bases, leaving 8 bases between the germline ends. CDR3 DNA: TGCAGCGTTGAAGCGGGTTGGAATCAGCCCCAGCATTTT. This translates into CSVEAGWNQPQHF.

V usage is TRBV9 and J usage is TRBJ1-1; perhaps TRBD1 as D (6 bases). From germline, CDR1 is SGDLS and CDR2 YYNGEE. The CDR3 extends over 16 amino acids. The V end was cut by 0 bases, the J end by 4 bases, with 16 bases between. CDR3 region: CASSVGWTDRGTEAFF. CDR3 DNA: TGTGCCAGCAGCGTAGGGTGGACAGACCGGGGCACTGAAGCTTTCTTT.

The V gene is TRBV6-2 or TRBV6-3, the J gene TRBJ2-7; the D gene is possibly TRBD2 (6 bases). The V end lost 4 bases, the J end lost 2 bases, and 15 bases lay between the germline ends. Germline CDR1 reads MNHEY; CDR2 reads SVGEGT. The CDR3 sequence is 15 residues long. CDR3 DNA sequence: TGTGCCAGCAGTTCTAGACTAGAAACCACCTACGAGCAGTACTTC. Protein: CASSSRLETTYEQYF.

The rearrangement joins TRBV7-8 to TRBJ2-1; 7 bases fit TRBD2. J lost 4 bases, V lost 5 bases, and 17 bases had no gene match. Germline V gene lookup returns CDR1 SGHVS and CDR2 FQNEAQ. This CDR3 spans 18 amino acids. CDR3: CASSRYRGEGGSYNEQFF. The CDR3 coding sequence is TGTGCCAGCAGCCGATATCGGGGTGAGGGAGGGTCATACAATGAGCAGTTCTTC.

The rearrangement uses TRBV7-8 and TRBJ1-1; D remains unclear. Per the germline V gene, CDR1 is SGHVS and CDR2 is FQNEAQ. CDR3 length: 13 residues. V gave up 2 bases and J gave up 1 base, with 5 bases separating them. The CDR3 nucleotides read TGTGCCAGCAGCTTAAGCGAGAACACTGAAGCTTTCTTT. As protein: CASSLSENTEAFF. The full variable domain, rest sourced from reference TRBV7-8 and TRBJ1-1, is GAGVSQSPRYKVAKRGQDVALRCDPISGHVSLFWYQQALGQGPEFLTYFQNEAQLDKSGLPSDRFFAERPEGSVSTLKIQRTQQEDSAVYLCASSLSENTEAFFGQGTRLTVV.

This clone has a single count. The chain joins TRBV5-4 to TRBJ1-4; 7 bases align to TRBD1. Germline V CDR1 and CDR2: SGHNT, YYREEE (reference sequence). The trim removed 0 bases at V and 6 bases at J, leaving 2 bases unmatched. There are 14 residues in the CDR3. The chain's CDR3 is CASSLEGADEKLFF. CDR3 bases: TGTGCCAGCAGCTTGGAGGGGGCTGATGAAAAACTGTTTTTT.

The V gene is TRBV27, the J gene TRBJ2-1; 7 bases are a match to TRBD2. The ends lost 7 bases at V and 6 bases at J; junction bases unmatched: 9. The CDR3 has 14 residues. Per germline, CDR1 MNHEY and CDR2 SMNVEV (reference sequence). The CDR3 sequence: CASKLTSSRNEQFF. CDR3 bases: TGTGCCAGCAAACTGACTAGCTCTCGCAATGAGCAGTTCTTC.

This clone is a singleton in its sample. The chain has TRBV6-5 and TRBJ2-1; TRBD2 agrees at 13 bases. Germline V gene lookup returns CDR1 MNHEY and CDR2 SVGAGI. V lost 2 bases, J lost 5 bases, and 3 bases stayed unmatched. The CDR3 contains 16 residues. In DNA, the CDR3 is TGTGCCAGCAGTTACACTAGCGGGAGGGTCAACAATGAGCAGTTCTTC. Its protein product is CASSYTSGRVNNEQFF.

V is TRBV6-5 and J is TRBJ2-1; 7 positions agree with TRBD2. Germline-derived CDR1 and CDR2 are MNHEY and SVGAGI. This CDR3 spans 12 amino acids. V gave up 6 bases and J gave up 16 bases; unmatched junction bases: 12. CDR3 amino acids: CASRSPPSGSFF. The CDR3 bases are TGTGCCAGCAGATCCCCTCCTAGCGGAAGCTTCTTC.

V usage is TRBV4-3 and J usage is TRBJ2-2, with 12 bases lining up with TRBD2. Germline V CDR1 and CDR2: LGHNA, YSLEER. This CDR3 comprises 16 residues. J lost 9 bases, V lost 0 bases, and 5 bases had no gene match. The CDR3 DNA sequence: TGCGCCAGCAGCCAAGAACCTAGCGGGAGGGCCAGGGAGCTGTTTTTT. Residues: CASSQEPSGRARELFF.

The chain uses TRBV2 and TRBJ1-1, with TRBD1 matching over 8 bases. Germline-derived CDR1 and CDR2 are SNHLY and FYNNEI. The CDR3 contains 18 residues. Trimming took 6 bases from V and 3 from J; bases not matched to a gene: 18. The CDR3 loop reads CASRSMGAGGISDTEAFF. The CDR3 DNA follows: TGTGCCAGCAGATCTATGGGGGCAGGGGGCATTAGTGACACTGAAGCTTTCTTT.

The rearrangement joins TRBV5-8 to TRBJ2-1, with 11 bases lining up with TRBD2. V lost 0 bases, J lost 13 bases, and 9 bases stayed unmatched. This CDR3 region has 15 residues. Germline V gene data show CDR1 as SGHTS and CDR2 as YDEGEE. The CDR3 protein is CASSLELAGGKSQFF. The CDR3 DNA follows: TGTGCCAGCAGCTTGGAGCTAGCGGGAGGCAAATCACAGTTCTTC.

The gene calls are TRBV6-5 and TRBJ1-4; 8 bases match TRBD1. This CDR3 is 13 amino acids long. V lost 8 bases, J lost 7 bases, and 6 bases stayed unmatched. Germline lookup yields CDR1 MNHEY and CDR2 SVGAGI. This CDR3 reads CASDRGDREKLFF. CDR3 DNA: TGTGCCAGCGACAGGGGAGACCGTGAAAAACTGTTTTTT.

The genes are TRBV7-9 and TRBJ2-1, with TRBD2 matching over 7 bases. This CDR3 has 18 amino acids. CDR1 SEHNR and CDR2 FQNEAQ come from the germline V gene (reference sequence). After removal of 5 bases from V and 8 bases from J, the junction contained 21 bases not matched to a gene. CDR3 in DNA: TGTGCCAGCAGCGACCCCGGCGTGGGGGGGGTAGACCCCTATGAGCAGTTCTTC. It encodes CASSDPGVGGVDPYEQFF.

This chain uses TRBV23-1 with TRBJ2-7; the D gene is possibly TRBD1 (5 bases). TRBV23-1 is annotated as an ORF whose role is uncertain. The ends were cut back, 2 bases at V and 0 bases at J, with 11 bases in the middle. CDR3 length equals 15 residues. The CDR3 DNA sequence: TGCGCCAGCAGTCAACCAACAGGAGACTCCTACGAGCAGTACTTC. Encoded protein: CASSQPTGDSYEQYF.

This chain connects TRBV19 to TRBJ1-5; D uncertain. CDR1 and CDR2 from the germline V gene are LNHDA and SQIVND (reference sequence). This CDR3 is 18 amino acids long. V was trimmed by 2 bases and J by 0 bases, leaving 17 bases between them. DNA of the CDR3: TGTGCCAGTAGTATACAAATATTCAGGATTAATAGCAATCAGCCCCAGCATTTT. It codes for CASSIQIFRINSNQPQHF.